This entry features one TCR beta chain sequence. TCRdb re-analyzed the 5' RACE reads; it lists each CDR3 protein once, without DNA. In total, the table holds hundreds of thousands of distinct CDR3 sequences. The CDR3 contains 13 residues. These data belong to a study of monozygotic twins with inflammatory bowel disease. This chain uses TRBV12-3 or TRBV12-4 with TRBJ2-5; the D call from TCRdb, TRBD1, cannot be confirmed without DNA. The TCR comes from a human donor with ulcerative colitis or Crohn's disease, or a healthy co-twin of an affected twin (not recorded which). The sequenced sample was blood. The CDR3 spells CASIFPGNETQYF.